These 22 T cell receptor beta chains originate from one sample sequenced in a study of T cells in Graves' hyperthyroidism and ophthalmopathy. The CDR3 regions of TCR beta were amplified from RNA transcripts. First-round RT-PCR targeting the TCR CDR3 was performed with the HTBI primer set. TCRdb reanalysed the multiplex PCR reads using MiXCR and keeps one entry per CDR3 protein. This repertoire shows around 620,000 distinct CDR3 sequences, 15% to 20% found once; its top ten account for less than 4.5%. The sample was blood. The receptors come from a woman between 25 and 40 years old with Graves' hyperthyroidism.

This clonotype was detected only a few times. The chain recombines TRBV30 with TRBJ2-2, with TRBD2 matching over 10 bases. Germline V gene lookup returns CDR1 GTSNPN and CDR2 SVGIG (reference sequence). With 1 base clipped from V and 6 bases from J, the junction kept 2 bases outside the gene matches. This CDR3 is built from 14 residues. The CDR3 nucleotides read TGTGCCTGGAGTGCTCTAGCGGGGGCCGGGGAGCTGTTTTTT. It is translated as CAWSALAGAGELFF.

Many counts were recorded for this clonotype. CDR3 sequence (DNA): TGTGCCAGCAGTTTCTCCGACAGGGGGTCTGGCTACACCTTC. It is translated as CASSFSDRGSGYTF. J is TRBJ1-2 and V is TRBV28; TRBD1 matches 9 bases. The trim removed 3 bases at V and 7 bases at J, leaving 6 bases unmatched. The CDR3 contains 14 residues. Germline lookup yields CDR1 MDHEN and CDR2 SYDVKM.

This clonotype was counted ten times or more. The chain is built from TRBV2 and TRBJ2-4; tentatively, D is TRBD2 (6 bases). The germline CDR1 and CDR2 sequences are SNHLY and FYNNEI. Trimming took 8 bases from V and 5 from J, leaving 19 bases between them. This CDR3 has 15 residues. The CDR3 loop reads CASEEKGLTQNIQYF. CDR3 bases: TGTGCCAGCGAAGAGAAGGGACTGACACAAAACATTCAGTACTTC.

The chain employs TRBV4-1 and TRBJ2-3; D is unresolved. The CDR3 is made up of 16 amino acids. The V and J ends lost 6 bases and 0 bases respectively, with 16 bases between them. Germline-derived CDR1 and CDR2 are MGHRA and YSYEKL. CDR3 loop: CASRGVGWSSTDTQYF. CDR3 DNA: TGCGCCAGCAGGGGCGTCGGGTGGTCGAGCACAGATACGCAGTATTTT.

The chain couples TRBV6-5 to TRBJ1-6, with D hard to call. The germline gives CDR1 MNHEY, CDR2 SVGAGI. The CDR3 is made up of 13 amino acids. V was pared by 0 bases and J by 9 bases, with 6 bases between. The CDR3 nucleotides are TGTGCCAGCAGTTACTCGAAGTCTTCACCCCTCCACTTT. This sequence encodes CASSYSKSSPLHF.

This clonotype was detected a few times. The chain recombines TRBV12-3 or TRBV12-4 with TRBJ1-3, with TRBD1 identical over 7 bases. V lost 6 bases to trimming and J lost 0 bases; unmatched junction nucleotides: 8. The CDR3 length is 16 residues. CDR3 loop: CASSDRALLSGNTIYF. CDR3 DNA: TGTGCCAGCAGCGACAGGGCTCTACTCTCTGGAAACACCATATATTTT.

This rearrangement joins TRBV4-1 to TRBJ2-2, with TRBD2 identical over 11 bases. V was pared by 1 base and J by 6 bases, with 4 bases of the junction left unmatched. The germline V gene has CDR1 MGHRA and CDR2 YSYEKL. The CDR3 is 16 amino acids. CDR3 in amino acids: CASSQVAGGSPGELFF. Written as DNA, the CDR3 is TGCGCCAGCAGCCAAGTAGCGGGAGGGAGTCCCGGGGAGCTGTTTTTT.

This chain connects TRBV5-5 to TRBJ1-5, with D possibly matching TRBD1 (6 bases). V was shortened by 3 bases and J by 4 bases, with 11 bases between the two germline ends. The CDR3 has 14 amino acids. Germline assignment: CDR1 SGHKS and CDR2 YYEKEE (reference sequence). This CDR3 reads CASSSSTGNQPQHF. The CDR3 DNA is TGTGCCAGCAGCTCGAGTACAGGGAATCAGCCCCAGCATTTT.

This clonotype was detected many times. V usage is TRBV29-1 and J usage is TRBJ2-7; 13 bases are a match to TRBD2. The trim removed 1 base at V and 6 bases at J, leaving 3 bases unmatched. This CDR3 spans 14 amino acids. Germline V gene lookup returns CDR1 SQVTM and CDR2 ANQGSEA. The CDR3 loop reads CSVEGLAGGGEQYF. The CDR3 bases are TGCAGCGTTGAAGGACTAGCGGGAGGAGGCGAGCAGTACTTC.

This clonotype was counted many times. For the CDR3, the DNA is TGTGCCAGCAAACCCAGGGGGGGTTCCTACAATGAGCAGTTCTTC. It codes for CASKPRGGSYNEQFF. The V and J genes are TRBV27 and TRBJ2-1; D is possibly TRBD1 or TRBD2 (7 bases each). The V gene lost 7 bases and the J gene lost 1 base, with 14 bases spanning the gap. Germline assignment: CDR1 MNHEY and CDR2 SMNVEV (reference sequence). This CDR3 contains 15 residues.

The CDR3 here is CASRDKQGTTSYEQYF. CDR3 DNA sequence: TGTGCCAGCAGGGATAAACAGGGAACTACCTCCTACGAGCAGTACTTC. The chain has TRBV6-1 and TRBJ2-7; perhaps TRBD1 as D (6 bases). CDR3 length: 16 amino acids. V was cut by 6 bases and J by 0 bases, with 18 bases left in between. Germline CDR1 is MNHNS and CDR2 is SASEGT.

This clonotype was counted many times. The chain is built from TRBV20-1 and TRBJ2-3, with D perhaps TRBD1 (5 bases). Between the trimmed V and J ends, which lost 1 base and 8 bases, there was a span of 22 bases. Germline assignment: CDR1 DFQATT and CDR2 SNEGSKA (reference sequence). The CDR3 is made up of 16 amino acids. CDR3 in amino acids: CSARGKTGGSRVTQYF. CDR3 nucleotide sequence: TGCAGTGCTAGAGGCAAAACAGGCGGTAGTAGGGTTACGCAGTATTTT.

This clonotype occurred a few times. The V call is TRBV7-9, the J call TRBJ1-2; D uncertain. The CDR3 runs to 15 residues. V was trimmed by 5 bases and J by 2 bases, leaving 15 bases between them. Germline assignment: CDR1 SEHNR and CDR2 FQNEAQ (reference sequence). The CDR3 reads CASSIDTNLNYGYTF. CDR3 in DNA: TGTGCCAGCAGCATTGACACTAATCTAAACTATGGCTACACCTTC.

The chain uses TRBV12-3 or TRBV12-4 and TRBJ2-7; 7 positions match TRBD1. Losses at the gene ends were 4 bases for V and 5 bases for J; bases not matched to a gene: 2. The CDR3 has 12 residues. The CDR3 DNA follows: TGTGCCAGCAGTTGGACAGGAGACGAGCAGTACTTC. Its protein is CASSWTGDEQYF.

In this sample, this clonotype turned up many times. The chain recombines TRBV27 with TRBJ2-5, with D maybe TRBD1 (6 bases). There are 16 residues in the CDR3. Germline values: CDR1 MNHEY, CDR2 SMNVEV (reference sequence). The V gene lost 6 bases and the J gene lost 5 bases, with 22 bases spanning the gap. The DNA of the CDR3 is TGTGCCAGCAGCCCGCGACAGGTAGTGGGGTTGGAGACCCAGTACTTC. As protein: CASSPRQVVGLETQYF.

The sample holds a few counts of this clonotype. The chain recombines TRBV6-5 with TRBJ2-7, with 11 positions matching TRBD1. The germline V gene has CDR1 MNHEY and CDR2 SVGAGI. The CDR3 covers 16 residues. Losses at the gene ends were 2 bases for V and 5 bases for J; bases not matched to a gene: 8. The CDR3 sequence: CASSYTMEGQGDEQYF. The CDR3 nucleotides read TGTGCCAGCAGTTACACGATGGAGGGACAGGGGGACGAGCAGTACTTC.

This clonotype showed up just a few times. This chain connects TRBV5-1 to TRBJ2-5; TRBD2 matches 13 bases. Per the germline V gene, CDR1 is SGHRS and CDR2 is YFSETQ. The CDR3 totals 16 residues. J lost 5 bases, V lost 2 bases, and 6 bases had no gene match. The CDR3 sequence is CASSFRTSGSVETQYF. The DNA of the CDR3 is TGCGCCAGCAGCTTTCGGACTAGCGGGAGTGTGGAGACCCAGTACTTC.

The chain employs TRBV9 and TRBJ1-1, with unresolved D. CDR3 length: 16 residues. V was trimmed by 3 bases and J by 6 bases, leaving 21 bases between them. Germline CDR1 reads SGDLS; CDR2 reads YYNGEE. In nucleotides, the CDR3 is TGTGCCAGCAGCGGCCAGTCGAGCCCTCTCCTGGCTGAAGCTTTCTTT. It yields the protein CASSGQSSPLLAEAFF. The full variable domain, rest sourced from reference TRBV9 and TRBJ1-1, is DSGVTQTPKHLITATGQRVTLRCSPRSGDLSVYWYQQSLDQGLQFLIQYYNGEERAKGNILERFSAQQFPDLHSELNLSSLELGDSALYFCASSGQSSPLLAEAFFGQGTRLTVV.

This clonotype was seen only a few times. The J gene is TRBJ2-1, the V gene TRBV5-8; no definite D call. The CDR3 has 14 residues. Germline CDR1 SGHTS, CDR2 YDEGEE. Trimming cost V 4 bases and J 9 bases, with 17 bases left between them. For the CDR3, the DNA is TGTGCCAGCAGCCCCAGTGACATTTTGGGTGAGCAGTTCTTC. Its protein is CASSPSDILGEQFF.

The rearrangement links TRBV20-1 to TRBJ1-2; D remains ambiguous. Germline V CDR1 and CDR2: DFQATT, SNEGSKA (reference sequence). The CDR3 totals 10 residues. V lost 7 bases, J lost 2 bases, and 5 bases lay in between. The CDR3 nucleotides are TGCAGTGTACCAAACTATGGCTACACCTTC. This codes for CSVPNYGYTF.

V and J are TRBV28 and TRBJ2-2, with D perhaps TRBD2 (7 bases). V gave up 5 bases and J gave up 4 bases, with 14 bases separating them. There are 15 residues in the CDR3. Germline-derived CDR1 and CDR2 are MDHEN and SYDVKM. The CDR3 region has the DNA TGTGCCAGCAGTCCTCGCGGGGGCGGCACCGGGGAGCTGTTTTTT. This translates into CASSPRGGGTGELFF.

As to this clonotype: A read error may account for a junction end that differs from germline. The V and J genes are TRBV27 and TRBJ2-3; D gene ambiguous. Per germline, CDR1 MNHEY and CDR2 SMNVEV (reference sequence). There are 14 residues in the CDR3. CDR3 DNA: TGTGACAGCAGTTTGCGCGACAGCACAGATACGCAGTATTTT. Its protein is CDSSLRDSTDTQYF.